The 15 T cell receptor beta chains in this list originate from one sample, sequenced in a study of cytomegalovirus exposure and HLA in healthy donors. Profiled with immunoSEQ multiplex PCR; TCRdb holds only in-frame clones, not every one. The table shows approximately 71,000 clones, with 91% occurring only once. What was sequenced was PBMCs. The receptors originated from a man aged 18-30 years in good health and CMV-seronegative.

The CDR3 spells CASSLTGDPYEQYF. The CDR3 region has the DNA TGCGCCAGCAGCTTGACAGGGGACCCCTACGAGCAGTACTTC. The V and J genes are TRBV5-1 and TRBJ2-7; 7 bases map to TRBD1. The CDR3 totals 14 residues. The J segment lost 2 bases and the V segment lost 1 base, leaving 3 bases of the junction unmatched. From germline, CDR1 is SGHRS and CDR2 YFSETQ.

The rearrangement uses TRBV29-1 and TRBJ2-7; tentatively, D is TRBD2 (6 bases). The germline V gene has CDR1 SQVTM and CDR2 ANQGSEA. Between the trimmed V and J ends, which lost 4 bases and 2 bases, there was a span of 12 bases. This CDR3 comprises 13 residues. CDR3 in amino acids: CSVAGRATYEQYF. DNA of the CDR3: TGCAGCGTTGCCGGGAGAGCCACCTACGAGCAGTACTTC.

The V call is TRBV6-5, the J call TRBJ2-7; TRBD2 agrees at 12 bases. The V and J ends lost 2 bases and 3 bases, in that order; junction bases with no gene match: 5. The CDR3 totals 16 residues. Germline CDR1 MNHEY, CDR2 SVGAGI. CDR3: CASSYATSGRVYEQYF. The DNA for the CDR3 is TGTGCCAGCAGTTACGCGACTAGCGGGAGAGTCTACGAGCAGTACTTC.

The V and J genes are TRBV4-3 and TRBJ1-1, with a tentative D call TRBD1 (6 bases). Germline V lookup: CDR1 LGHNA, CDR2 YSLEER. V was pared by 1 base and J by 5 bases, with 17 bases between. The CDR3 has 16 amino acids. CDR3 sequence reads: CASSQGLREGGTEAFF. The CDR3 DNA sequence: TGCGCCAGCAGCCAAGGTTTGAGGGAGGGGGGGACTGAAGCTTTCTTT.

J is TRBJ2-5 and V is TRBV4-3; a weak D match, TRBD1 (6 bases). This CDR3 comprises 15 residues. The V gene lost 1 base and the J gene lost 1 base, with 10 bases spanning the gap. The V gene's germline CDR1 is LGHNA and CDR2 YSLEER. Here the CDR3 reads CASSQGTTGQETQYF. CDR3 sequence (DNA): TGCGCCAGCAGCCAAGGAACGACAGGCCAAGAGACCCAGTACTTC.

The rearrangement uses TRBV7-3 and TRBJ1-2; 7 bases are a match to TRBD1. The germline V gene encodes CDR1 SGHTA and CDR2 FQGTGA. V shed 1 base and J 6 bases; nucleotides not matched to a gene: 8. CDR3 length: 15 residues. CDR3 region: CASSLRGGGVDGYTF. The CDR3 coding sequence is TGTGCCAGCAGCTTAAGAGGAGGGGGCGTAGATGGCTACACCTTC.

The chain recombines TRBV2 with TRBJ1-3; D remains unclear. Trimming took off 5 bases at V and 0 bases at J, with 11 bases between the two ends. The CDR3 sequence is 15 residues long. Germline assignment: CDR1 SNHLY and CDR2 FYNNEI. The CDR3 loop is CASSPPVVSGNTIYF. CDR3 nucleotides: TGTGCCAGCAGTCCCCCGGTAGTCTCTGGAAACACCATATATTTT.

The chain's CDR3 is CASSSQGGQTQYF. The CDR3 DNA reads as TGTGCCAGCAGCTCTCAGGGAGGGCAGACCCAGTACTTC. The chain links TRBV7-9 to TRBJ2-5; TRBD2 matches at 7 bases. The CDR3 sequence is 13 residues long. Germline V CDR1 and CDR2: SEHNR, FQNEAQ (reference sequence). The V gene end was trimmed by 4 bases and the J gene end by 6 bases; junction bases not matched to a gene: 5.

The chain combines TRBV4-2 with TRBJ2-3; TRBD2 agrees at 7 bases. This CDR3 region has 18 residues. With 3 bases clipped from V and 0 bases from J, the junction kept 12 bases outside the gene matches. Germline V CDR1 and CDR2: LGHNA, YNFKEQ. The CDR3, as DNA: TGTGCCAGCAGCCATGTCCCTGGACTAGGGACTAGCACAGATACGCAGTATTTT. Translating it yields CASSHVPGLGTSTDTQYF.

The chain joins TRBV27 to TRBJ2-1; 8 nucleotides match TRBD2. After removal of 4 bases from V and 6 bases from J, the junction contained 8 bases not matched to a gene. The length of the CDR3 is 15 residues. Germline values: CDR1 MNHEY, CDR2 SMNVEV (reference sequence). The CDR3 nucleotides read TGTGCCAGCAGTTATCTAGCGGGCACCCTCAATGAGCAGTTCTTC. Protein sequence: CASSYLAGTLNEQFF.

The chain couples TRBV12-5 to TRBJ1-2, with 7 bases matching TRBD1. Germline V gives CDR1 LGHNT, CDR2 FRNRAP. The CDR3 runs 14 residues. V dropped 6 bases and J dropped 5; count of bases not matched to a gene: 9. This CDR3 reads CASGPDRVHYGYTF. The CDR3 DNA reads as TGTGCTAGTGGCCCCGACAGGGTACATTATGGCTACACCTTC.

The chain uses TRBV2 and TRBJ2-7; D unclear. The CDR3 consists of 14 residues. Trimming took 0 bases from V and 3 from J, leaving 9 bases between them. Per the germline V gene, CDR1 is SNHLY and CDR2 is FYNNEI. This CDR3 reads CASSEALLYYEQYF. Here the CDR3 DNA reads TGTGCCAGCAGTGAAGCGCTACTTTACTACGAGCAGTACTTC.

Only one count was recorded for this clone. V is TRBV5-1 and J is TRBJ2-7; 11 bases map to TRBD2. J lost 2 bases, V lost 0 bases, and 4 bases had no gene match. CDR1 and CDR2 from the germline V gene are SGHRS and YFSETQ. CDR3 length: 16 amino acids. The DNA for the CDR3 is TGCGCCAGCAGCTTGGGCCCTAGCGGGGGGACCTACGAGCAGTACTTC. Translated: CASSLGPSGGTYEQYF. The complete variable domain, with remaining parts taken from reference TRBV5-1 and TRBJ2-7, reads KAGVTQTPRYLIKTRGQQVTLSCSPISGHRSVSWYQQTPGQGLQFLFEYFSETQRNKGNFPGRFSGRQFSNSRSEMNVSTLELGDSALYLCASSLGPSGGTYEQYFGPGTRLTVT.

This chain links TRBV5-1 with TRBJ1-4; 7 positions agree with TRBD1. This CDR3 has 15 amino acids. CDR1 and CDR2 from the germline V gene are SGHRS and YFSETQ. Trimming at V came to 4 bases and at J to 3 bases, leaving 6 bases not matched to a gene. The CDR3 bases are TGCGCCAGCAGCGGGATCGGGACAGCTAATGAAAAACTGTTTTTT. This codes for CASSGIGTANEKLFF. The full variable domain, rest sourced from reference TRBV5-1 and TRBJ1-4, is KAGVTQTPRYLIKTRGQQVTLSCSPISGHRSVSWYQQTPGQGLQFLFEYFSETQRNKGNFPGRFSGRQFSNSRSEMNVSTLELGDSALYLCASSGIGTANEKLFFGSGTQLSVL.

The chain combines TRBV6-5 with TRBJ2-6; a weak D match, TRBD1 (6 bases). This CDR3 spans 16 amino acids. Germline V lookup: CDR1 MNHEY, CDR2 SVGAGI. The V end was cut by 0 bases, the J end by 2 bases, with 8 bases between. CDR3 in DNA: TGTGCCAGCAGTTACTCGGGGGCCACTGGGGCCAACGTCCTGACTTTC. Protein: CASSYSGATGANVLTF.